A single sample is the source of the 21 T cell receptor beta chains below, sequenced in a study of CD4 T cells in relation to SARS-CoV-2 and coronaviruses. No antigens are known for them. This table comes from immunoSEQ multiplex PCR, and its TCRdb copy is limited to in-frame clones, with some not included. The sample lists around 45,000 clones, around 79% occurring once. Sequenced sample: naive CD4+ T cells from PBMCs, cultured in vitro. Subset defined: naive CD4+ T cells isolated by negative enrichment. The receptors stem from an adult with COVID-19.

CDR3 amino acids: CASGLYSGKVAFF. DNA of the CDR3: TGTGCCAGCGGGTTGTACTCAGGGAAGGTGGCTTTCTTT. The V gene is TRBV28, the J gene TRBJ1-1; tentatively, D is TRBD1 (5 bases). V lost 8 bases and J 11 bases, leaving 21 bases between the germline ends. The germline CDR1 and CDR2 sequences are MDHEN and SYDVKM. The CDR3 consists of 13 residues.

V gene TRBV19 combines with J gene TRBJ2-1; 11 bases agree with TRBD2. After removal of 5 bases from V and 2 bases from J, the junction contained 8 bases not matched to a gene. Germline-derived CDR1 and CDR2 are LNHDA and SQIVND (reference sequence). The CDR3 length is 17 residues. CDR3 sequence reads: CASSAQTSGIAYNEQFF. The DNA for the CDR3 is TGTGCCAGTAGTGCCCAGACTAGCGGGATCGCCTACAATGAGCAGTTCTTC.

The CDR3 spells CASSGASYEQYF. CDR3 sequence (DNA): TGTGCCAGCTCAGGTGCCTCCTACGAGCAGTACTTC. The chain is built from TRBV2 and TRBJ2-7; D is ambiguous. The CDR3 runs to 12 residues. The V gene's germline CDR1 is SNHLY and CDR2 FYNNEI. V was trimmed by 8 bases and J by 0 bases, leaving 8 bases between them.

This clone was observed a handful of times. CDR3 nucleotides: TGTGCCAGCAGACGTAGCGGAGTCCTCTACGAGCAGTACTTC. Translation: CASRRSGVLYEQYF. The V gene is TRBV7-2, the J gene TRBJ2-7, with D possibly matching TRBD2 (6 bases). Germline-derived CDR1 and CDR2 are SGHTA and FQGNSA. The CDR3 is 14 amino acids. The V gene lost 6 bases and the J gene lost 3 bases, with 15 bases spanning the gap.

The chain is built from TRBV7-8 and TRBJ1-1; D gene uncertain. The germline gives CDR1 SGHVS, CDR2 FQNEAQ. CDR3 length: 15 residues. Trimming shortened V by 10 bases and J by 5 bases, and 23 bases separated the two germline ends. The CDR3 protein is CATTYLRASGTEAFF. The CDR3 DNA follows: TGTGCCACTACTTACCTACGGGCCTCGGGGACTGAAGCTTTCTTT.

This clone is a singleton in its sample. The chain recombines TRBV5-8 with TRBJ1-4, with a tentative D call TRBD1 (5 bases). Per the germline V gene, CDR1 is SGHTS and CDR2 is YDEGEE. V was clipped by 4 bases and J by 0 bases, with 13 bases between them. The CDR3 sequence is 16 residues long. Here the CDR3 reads CASSHGTAATNEKLFF. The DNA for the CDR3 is TGTGCCAGCAGCCACGGGACGGCTGCAACTAATGAAAAACTGTTTTTT.

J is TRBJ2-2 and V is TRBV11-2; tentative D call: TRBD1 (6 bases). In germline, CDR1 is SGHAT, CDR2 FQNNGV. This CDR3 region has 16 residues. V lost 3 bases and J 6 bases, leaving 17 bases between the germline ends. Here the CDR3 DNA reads TGTGCCAGCAGCTTCTCTGGGGGCTTCAGTTCCGGGGAGCTGTTTTTT. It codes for CASSFSGGFSSGELFF. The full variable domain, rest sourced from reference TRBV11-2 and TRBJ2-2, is EAGVAQSPRYKIIEKRQSVAFWCNPISGHATLYWYQQILGQGPKLLIQFQNNGVVDDSQLPKDRFSAERLKGVDSTLKIQPAKLEDSAVYLCASSFSGGFSSGELFFGEGSRLTVL.

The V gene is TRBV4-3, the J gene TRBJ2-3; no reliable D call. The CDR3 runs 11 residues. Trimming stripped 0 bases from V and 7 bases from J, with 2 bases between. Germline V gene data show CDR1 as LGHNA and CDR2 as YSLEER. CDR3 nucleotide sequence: TGCGCCAGCAGCCAAGAAAATACGCAGTATTTT. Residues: CASSQENTQYF.

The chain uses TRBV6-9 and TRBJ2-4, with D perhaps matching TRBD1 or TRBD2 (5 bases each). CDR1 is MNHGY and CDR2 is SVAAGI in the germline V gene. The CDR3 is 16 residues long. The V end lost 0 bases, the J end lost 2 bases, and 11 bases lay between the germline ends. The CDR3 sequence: CASSYSGAPTKNIQYF. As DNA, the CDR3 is TGTGCCAGCAGTTATTCCGGGGCACCAACCAAAAACATTCAGTACTTC.

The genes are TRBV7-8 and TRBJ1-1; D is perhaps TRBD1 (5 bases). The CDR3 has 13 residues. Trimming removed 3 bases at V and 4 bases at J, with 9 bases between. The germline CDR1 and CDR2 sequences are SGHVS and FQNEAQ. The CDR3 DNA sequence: TGTGCCAGCAGCTTGGGGGGGTCCACTGAAGCTTTCTTT. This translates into CASSLGGSTEAFF.

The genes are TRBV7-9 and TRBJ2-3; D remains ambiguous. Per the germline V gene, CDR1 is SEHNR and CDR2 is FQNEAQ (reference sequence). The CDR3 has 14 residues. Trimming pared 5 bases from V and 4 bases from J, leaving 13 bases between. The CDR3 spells CASSSAPSPDTQYF. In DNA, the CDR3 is TGTGCCAGCAGCAGTGCCCCCAGCCCAGATACGCAGTATTTT.

CDR3 DNA sequence: TGTGCCAGCTCACCGGGAGCCAACAGGAATTCACCCCTCCACTTT. Its protein product is CASSPGANRNSPLHF. The V and J genes are TRBV18 and TRBJ1-6, with D perhaps TRBD1 (5 bases). The germline CDR1 and CDR2 sequences are KGHSH and LQKENI. CDR3 length equals 15 residues. Trimming shortened V by 3 bases and J by 7 bases, and 13 bases separated the two germline ends.

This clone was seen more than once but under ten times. As DNA, the CDR3 is TGTGCCAGCAGACTCGGAGGGCAGCCCCAGCATTTT. It yields the protein CASRLGGQPQHF. This chain links TRBV28 with TRBJ1-5; D is unclear. This CDR3 has 12 amino acids. Between the trimmed V and J ends, which lost 6 bases and 7 bases, there was a span of 10 bases. In germline, CDR1 is MDHEN, CDR2 SYDVKM.

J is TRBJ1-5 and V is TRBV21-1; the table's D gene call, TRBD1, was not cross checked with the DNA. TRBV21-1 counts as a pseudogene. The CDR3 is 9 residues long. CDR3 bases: TGTGCCATCATCCAGCCCCAGCATTTT. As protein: CAIIQPQHF.

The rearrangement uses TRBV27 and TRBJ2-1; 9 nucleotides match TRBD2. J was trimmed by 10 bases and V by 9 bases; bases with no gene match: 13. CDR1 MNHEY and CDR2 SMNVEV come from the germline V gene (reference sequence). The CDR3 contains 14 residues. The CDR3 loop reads CASGLAGLGGEQFF. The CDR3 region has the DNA TGTGCCAGTGGTCTAGCGGGGCTAGGTGGCGAGCAGTTCTTC.

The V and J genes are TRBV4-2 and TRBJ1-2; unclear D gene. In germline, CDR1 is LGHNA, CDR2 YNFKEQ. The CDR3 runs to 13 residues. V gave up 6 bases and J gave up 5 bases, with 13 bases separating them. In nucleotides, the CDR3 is TGTGCCAGCAGAGCTGGGGTTGGGTATGGCTACACCTTC. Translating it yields CASRAGVGYGYTF.

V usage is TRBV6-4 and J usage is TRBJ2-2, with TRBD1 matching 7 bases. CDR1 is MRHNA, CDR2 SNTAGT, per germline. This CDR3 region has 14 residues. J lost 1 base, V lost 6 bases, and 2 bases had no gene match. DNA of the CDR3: TGTGCCAGCAGGCAGGGGGTGAACACCGGGGAGCTGTTTTTT. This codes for CASRQGVNTGELFF.

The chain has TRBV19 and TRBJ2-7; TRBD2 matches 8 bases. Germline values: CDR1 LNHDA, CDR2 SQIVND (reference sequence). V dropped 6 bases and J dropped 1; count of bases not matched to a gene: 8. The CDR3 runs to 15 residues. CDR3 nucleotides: TGTGCCAGTAGCAACATGGGACTAGGGTCCTACGAGCAGTACTTC. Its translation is CASSNMGLGSYEQYF.

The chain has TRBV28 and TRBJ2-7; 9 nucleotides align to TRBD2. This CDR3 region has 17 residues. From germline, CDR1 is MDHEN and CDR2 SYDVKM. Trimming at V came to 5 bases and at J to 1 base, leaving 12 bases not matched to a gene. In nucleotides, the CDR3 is TGTGCCAGCAGTCCCAATCCACTAGCGGGCCGATCCTACGAGCAGTACTTC. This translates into CASSPNPLAGRSYEQYF.

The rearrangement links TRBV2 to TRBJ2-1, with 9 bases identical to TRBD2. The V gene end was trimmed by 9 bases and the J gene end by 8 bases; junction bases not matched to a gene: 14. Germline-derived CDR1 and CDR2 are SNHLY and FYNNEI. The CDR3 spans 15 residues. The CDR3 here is CARRTASGAWYEQFF. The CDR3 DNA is TGTGCCAGGAGGACGGCTAGCGGGGCCTGGTATGAGCAGTTCTTC.

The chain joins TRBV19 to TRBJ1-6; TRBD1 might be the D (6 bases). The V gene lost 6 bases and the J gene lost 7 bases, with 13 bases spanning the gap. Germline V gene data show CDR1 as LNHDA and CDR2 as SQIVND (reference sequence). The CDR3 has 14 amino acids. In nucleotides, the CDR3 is TGTGCCAGTAGCAGACAGGTGACGAATTCACCCCTCCACTTT. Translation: CASSRQVTNSPLHF.